This is a list of T cell receptor beta chains from one sample in a study of T cell repertoires in aging, cancer and after chemotherapy. From the multiplex PCR reads, TCRdb called clonotypes with MiXCR, one entry per CDR3 protein. The sample comprises around 6,400 distinct CDR3 sequences, just under 30% of which are singletons, and under 8.5% rests with the top ten. Sequencing input: blood. The receptors originated from a human donor in good health. Both conserved end residues are part of each CDR3. A D gene is named only where the DNA matches it firmly. Size values are once, few and many counts, or a class for expanded clones, and some rows have none.

TRBJ2-1	NA	NA	TRBV7-2	TGTGCCAGCAGCCATCGAATCCGGAGTCTCATCTACAATGAGCAGTTCTTC	CASSHRIRSLIYNEQFF
TRBJ1-3	few	NA	TRBV6-1	TGTGCCAGCAGTGAAGGGGAAGCCATATATTTT	CASSEGEAIYF
TRBJ1-2	NA	TRBD1	TRBV7-9	TGTGCCAGCAGCAAGACCGGGACAGTCTATGGCTACACCTTC	CASSKTGTVYGYTF
TRBJ2-7	few	NA	TRBV27	TGTGCCAGCAGTTTAAAGTGGCAGGGCTCCTACGAGCAGTACTTC	CASSLKWQGSYEQYF
TRBJ2-5	NA	NA	TRBV14	TGTGCCAGCAGCCAATCTCGGGGAGGTGGCCGGGAGACCCAGTACTTC	CASSQSRGGGRETQYF
TRBJ2-2	few	TRBD2	TRBV6-5	TGTGCCAGCAGTTTTACTACTAGCGGGGGGAACACCGGGGAGCTGTTTTTT	CASSFTTSGGNTGELFF
TRBJ2-5	NA	NA	TRBV20-1	TGCAGTGCCTCCCCGCAGTCAGATAGCCGACAGGAGACCCAGTACTTC	CSASPQSDSRQETQYF
TRBJ1-6	NA	TRBD1	TRBV7-2	TGTGCCAGCAGCCCCACAGGGGTCTGGAATTCACCCCTCCACTTT	CASSPTGVWNSPLHF
TRBJ2-2	NA	NA	TRBV6-1	TGTGCCAGCAGTGACGCAGGGTTAACCGGGGAGCTGTTTTTT	CASSDAGLTGELFF
TRBJ1-5	medium-sized	NA	TRBV27	TGTGCCAGCAGTTTACCGCAGCCCCAGCATTTT	CASSLPQPQHF
TRBJ1-1	NA	TRBD1	TRBV6-2/TRBV6-3	TGTGCCAGCAGTTTAGGGGGCCGCCCGAACACTGAAGCTTTCTTT	CASSLGGRPNTEAFF
TRBJ1-1	few	NA	TRBV19	TGTGCCAGTAGTATAGAGGCGATGTGGGCTGAAGCTTTCTTT	CASSIEAMWAEAFF
TRBJ2-2	medium-sized	TRBD2	TRBV6-2/TRBV6-3	TGTGCCAGCAGTTACCTTAGCGGGGCCGGGGAGCTGTTTTTT	CASSYLSGAGELFF
TRBJ2-5	medium-sized	TRBD1	TRBV19	TGTGCCAGTAGTTCCAGGACAGGGGGTTTCGAGACCCAGTACTTC	CASSSRTGGFETQYF
TRBJ1-6	once	NA	TRBV5-5	TGTGCCAGCAGCTTAAGGTTCGGTGACGGGAATTCACCCCTCCACTTT	CASSLRFGDGNSPLHF
TRBJ2-1	medium-sized	NA	TRBV19	TGTGCCAGTTACGCGCACAATGAGCAGTTCTTC	CASYAHNEQFF
TRBJ2-3	medium-sized	NA	TRBV19	TGTGCCAGTAGTATAGGACAGCCCCTATATGGGGGGCGGTTTTCAGATACGCAGTATTTT	CASSIGQPLYGGRFSDTQYF
TRBJ2-7	NA	NA	TRBV7-9	TGTGCCAGCAGCTCTAGCGTGAACTACGAGCAGTACTTC	CASSSSVNYEQYF
TRBJ2-2	NA	NA	TRBV5-6	TGTGCCAGCAGCTTGGAGTGGGGTCGAAGAAGGGCCGGGGAGCTGTTTTTT	CASSLEWGRRRAGELFF
TRBJ2-5	NA	NA	TRBV5-1	TGCGCCAGCAGCTTGGAGGGACACAATCTCCAGGAGACCCAGTACTTC	CASSLEGHNLQETQYF
TRBJ2-2	few	NA	TRBV5-6	TGTGCCAGCAGCTTATTGGAAGGGGTGTACACCGGGGAGCTGTTTTTT	CASSLLEGVYTGELFF
TRBJ1-2	medium-sized	TRBD1	TRBV30	TGTGCCCGGGACAGGGGGTACTATGGCTACACCTTC	CARDRGYYGYTF
TRBJ1-1	NA	TRBD1	TRBV19	TGTGCCAGTAGTGCCTCCTCCAGGGGGCGCACTGAAGCTTTCTTT	CASSASSRGRTEAFF
TRBJ2-7	medium-sized	TRBD1	TRBV11-3	TGTGCCAGCAGTTTACCGGGACAGGGGGCATACGAGCAGTACTTC	CASSLPGQGAYEQYF
TRBJ1-6	NA	TRBD1	TRBV27	TGTGCCAGCAAAACAGGGGATAATTCACCCCCCCACTTT	CASKTGDNSPPHF
TRBJ2-3	few	TRBD1	TRBV5-4	TGTGCCAGCAAGCCAGGACAGGGCTACACAGATACGCAGTATTTT	CASKPGQGYTDTQYF
TRBJ2-7	medium-sized	NA	TRBV11-1	TGTGCCAGCAGTCAAAGCCGGGACTTCTCCCACGAGCAGTACTTC	CASSQSRDFSHEQYF
TRBJ2-7	medium-sized	NA	TRBV11-1	TGTGCCAGCAGCCCATGGTCAGGGGACGAGCAGTACTTC	CASSPWSGDEQYF
TRBJ2-3	few	TRBD2	TRBV7-2	TGTGCCAGCAGCCGGACTAGCGGGGGGTCAGATACGCAGTATTTT	CASSRTSGGSDTQYF
TRBJ2-3	few	NA	TRBV11-3	TGTGCCAGCAGCCCTCGGGGGGCTAACACAGATACGCAGTATTTT	CASSPRGANTDTQYF
TRBJ2-7	NA	NA	TRBV12-3/TRBV12-4	TGTGCCAGCAGGGCCACAGAAGCAACCTCCTACGAGCAGTACTTC	CASRATEATSYEQYF
TRBJ2-7	NA	TRBD2	TRBV27	TGTGCCAGCAGCCCTGCCGGGGGGGAGCAGTACTTC	CASSPAGGEQYF
TRBJ1-2	NA	NA	TRBV12-3/TRBV12-4	TGTGCCAGCAGTTTGGCATCGAACTATGGCTACACCTTC	CASSLASNYGYTF
TRBJ2-3	medium-sized	TRBD1	TRBV15	TGTGCCACCAGCAGGCCGGGACAGCACACAGATACGCAGTATTTT	CATSRPGQHTDTQYF
TRBJ1-1	few	TRBD1	TRBV6-6	TGTGCCACCGCAGACAGGGCAAACACTGAAGCTTTCTTT	CATADRANTEAFF